This paragraph covers one T cell receptor (beta chain) sequence. This entry belongs to a study of T cell changes during pregnancy in multiple sclerosis. CDR1 and CDR2 from the germline V gene are SEHNR and FQNEAQ (reference sequence). The ends lost 5 bases at V and 3 bases at J; junction bases unmatched: 5. This CDR3 spans 15 amino acids. Using immunoSEQ multiplex PCR, the repertoire was profiled, and TCRdb retains in-frame clones only, with some absent. The sample has roughly 70,000 clones, roughly 92% seen once. This clonotype was sampled from a female donor with multiple sclerosis, enrolled in a pregnancy study. J is TRBJ2-2 and V is TRBV7-9, with 8 bases lining up with TRBD1. Sequencing used peripheral blood, obtained before pregnancy. CDR3 sequence: CASSLTGVDTGELFF. CDR3 nucleotides: TGTGCCAGCAGCCTGACAGGGGTCGACACCGGGGAGCTGTTTTTT.